This TCR beta chain stems from a study of T cells in localized non-small cell lung cancer. Sequenced by immunoSEQ multiplex PCR; TCRdb stores in-frame clones only, minus some. The top ten hold approximately 52% of the sample, which has 10,000 to 15,000 clones, just over 85% seen once. Findings and limits, study-wide: In adjacent lung, a median around 55 of the top 100 tumor clones were found. Uninvolved neighboring lung showed the greatest T cell clonality, exceeding tumor.

CDR3 length: 16 amino acids. V lost 5 bases to trimming and J lost 5 bases; unmatched junction nucleotides: 5. In germline, CDR1 is MNHEY, CDR2 SMNVEV (reference sequence). This clone was seen a single time. The antigen is unknown. The chain couples TRBV27 to TRBJ2-5; 16 positions agree with TRBD2. The sequence derives from a male donor at least 60 years old with stage III lung adenocarcinoma. Sequences were derived from peripheral blood, sampled before any cancer treatment. DNA for the CDR3: TGTGCCAGCAGTCCCGGGACTAGCGGGGGGGTGGAGACCCAGTACTTC. This encodes CASSPGTSGGVETQYF.